Following are 27 T cell receptor beta chains from one sample sequenced in a study of blood T cell repertoires in COVID-19. The assay was immunoSEQ multiplex PCR, and TCRdb's table has in-frame clones only and misses some. The sample gives some 270,000 clones, approximately 89% of which show up once; around 1.6% is in the top ten. Material for sequencing was peripheral blood. The origin of the receptors is a woman in her sixties or seventies who had recovered from COVID-19.

The count of this clone is one. The chain combines TRBV27 with TRBJ2-7, with TRBD2 matching over 8 bases. V shed 6 bases and J 7 bases; nucleotides not matched to a gene: 11. There are 14 residues in the CDR3. Germline CDR1 and CDR2: MNHEY and SMNVEV (reference sequence). CDR3 in amino acids: CASRAGRGGQEQYF. CDR3 DNA: TGTGCCAGCAGGGCCGGGAGGGGAGGTCAAGAGCAGTACTTC.

Only a few counts were recorded for this clone. The chain carries TRBV2 and TRBJ2-1, with 10 bases fitting TRBD2. Per the germline V gene, CDR1 is SNHLY and CDR2 is FYNNEI. CDR3 length equals 14 residues. Trimming cost V 8 bases and J 8 bases; bases outside gene matches: 9. CDR3 protein: CASQSGGASYEQFF. CDR3 coding DNA: TGTGCCAGCCAGAGCGGGGGGGCCAGCTATGAGCAGTTCTTC.

The chain couples TRBV10-3 to TRBJ1-4, with D uncertain. The germline V gene encodes CDR1 ENHRY and CDR2 SYGVKD. CDR3 length equals 14 residues. Trimming left V 3 bases short and J 0 bases short, with 5 bases between. In DNA form, the CDR3 reads TGTGCCATCAGTGAAAGCGCAACTAATGAAAAACTGTTTTTT. It specifies CAISESATNEKLFF.

The genes are TRBV9 and TRBJ2-1; D might be TRBD1 (6 bases). Germline CDR1 SGDLS, CDR2 YYNGEE. V was shortened by 4 bases and J by 5 bases, with 22 bases between the two germline ends. The CDR3 sequence is 17 residues long. CDR3 nucleotides: TGTGCCAGCAGCTCCCGCCATCCTGGACAGACTCACAATGAGCAGTTCTTC. The encoded protein is CASSSRHPGQTHNEQFF.

This chain links TRBV27 with TRBJ1-2; D not certain. Germline V gives CDR1 MNHEY, CDR2 SMNVEV (reference sequence). Trimming removed 4 bases from V and 4 bases from J, with 19 bases in between. This CDR3 region has 16 residues. The CDR3, as DNA: TGTGCCAGCAGTTACGATTCAGGAGGGTCTGGCTATGGCTACACCTTC. Translated, it gives CASSYDSGGSGYGYTF.

The rearrangement joins TRBV7-2 to TRBJ2-3; 7 bases align to TRBD2. V gave up 5 bases and J gave up 4 bases; unmatched junction bases: 12. In germline, CDR1 is SGHTA, CDR2 FQGNSA. CDR3 length equals 16 residues. The CDR3 loop reads CASSAGNSGGSDTQYF. The CDR3 DNA reads TGTGCCAGCAGCGCCGGAAATTCGGGAGGATCAGATACGCAGTATTTT.

V is TRBV7-8 and J is TRBJ1-1; possible D gene TRBD1, 5 bases. V lost 4 bases and J 3 bases, leaving 18 bases between the germline ends. CDR1 and CDR2 (germline): SGHVS, FQNEAQ. The CDR3 extends over 16 amino acids. In DNA form, the CDR3 reads TGTGCCAGCAGCTCAAGGACACAAACAAGGGACACTGAAGCTTTCTTT. Translated, it gives CASSSRTQTRDTEAFF.

The V call is TRBV5-1, the J call TRBJ1-1; no clear D. Germline values: CDR1 SGHRS, CDR2 YFSETQ. This CDR3 spans 13 amino acids. V was pared by 0 bases and J by 4 bases, with 7 bases between. The CDR3 reads CASSLAEGTEAFF. The CDR3 coding sequence is TGCGCCAGCAGCTTGGCGGAGGGCACTGAAGCTTTCTTT.

This chain links TRBV5-4 with TRBJ1-2; unclear D gene. There are 15 residues in the CDR3. Germline V gives CDR1 SGHNT, CDR2 YYREEE (reference sequence). Trimming took off 4 bases at V and 0 bases at J, with 13 bases between the two ends. The CDR3 nucleotides are TGTGCCAGCAGCGCAGGCCTCCATGCTAACTATGGCTACACCTTC. Translation gives CASSAGLHANYGYTF.

The chain uses TRBV5-1 and TRBJ2-5; 10 bases match TRBD2. The ends lost 2 bases at V and 4 bases at J; junction bases unmatched: 11. Germline lookup yields CDR1 SGHRS and CDR2 YFSETQ. The CDR3 runs to 17 residues. CDR3 in amino acids: CASSFTLAGALGETQYF. The CDR3 DNA reads as TGCGCCAGCAGCTTTACCCTAGCGGGGGCCCTAGGAGAGACCCAGTACTTC.

The chain combines TRBV5-1 with TRBJ2-1; D ambiguous. Deletions cut 1 base from V and 4 bases from J, with 9 bases between. The germline V gene has CDR1 SGHRS and CDR2 YFSETQ. The CDR3 is 14 amino acids. The CDR3 loop is CASSLTNYYNEQFF. The CDR3 DNA follows: TGCGCCAGCAGCTTGACCAACTATTACAATGAGCAGTTCTTC.

The V and J genes are TRBV7-2 and TRBJ2-3; tentative D call: TRBD1 (6 bases). CDR1 is SGHTA, CDR2 FQGNSA, per germline. Trimming took 5 bases from V and 2 from J, leaving 11 bases between them. The CDR3 sequence is 14 residues long. CDR3 nucleotides: TGTGCCAGCAGCCCTGACAGGTCCACAGATACGCAGTATTTT. It translates to CASSPDRSTDTQYF.

The V call is TRBV10-3, the J call TRBJ1-1, with D maybe TRBD1 (6 bases). From germline, CDR1 is ENHRY and CDR2 SYGVKD. The CDR3 has 13 residues. The V and J ends lost 6 bases and 4 bases respectively, with 12 bases between them. The CDR3 DNA reads TGTGCCATCAGGGATACAGGGTTCACTGAAGCTTTCTTT. Translated: CAIRDTGFTEAFF.

The V and J genes are TRBV6-5 and TRBJ1-1, with D hard to call. CDR1 is MNHEY and CDR2 is SVGAGI in the germline V gene. Trimming cost V 6 bases and J 6 bases, with 17 bases left between them. The CDR3 covers 14 residues. CDR3 loop: CASRVAYLRPEAFF. The CDR3 nucleotides read TGTGCCAGCAGGGTCGCCTATCTGAGGCCTGAAGCTTTCTTT.

CDR3 sequence reads: CASSPQGARQETQYF. The CDR3 DNA is TGCGCCAGCAGCCCACAGGGGGCGCGGCAAGAGACCCAGTACTTC. This chain connects TRBV5-1 to TRBJ2-5, with 9 bases fitting TRBD1. With V trimmed by 4 bases and J by 2 bases, 6 bases remained unmatched. The CDR3 has 15 amino acids. Germline assignment: CDR1 SGHRS and CDR2 YFSETQ.

The chain is built from TRBV11-2 and TRBJ2-3, with 8 bases that match TRBD1. CDR3 length: 18 residues. The V gene's germline CDR1 is SGHAT and CDR2 FQNNGV. V gave up 0 bases and J gave up 1 base; unmatched junction bases: 9. CDR3 protein: CASSLDWEDRAGTDTQYF. CDR3 nucleotide sequence: TGTGCCAGCAGCTTAGATTGGGAGGACAGGGCAGGCACAGATACGCAGTATTTT. Filled out from reference TRBV11-2 and TRBJ2-3, the complete variable domain reads EAGVAQSPRYKIIEKRQSVAFWCNPISGHATLYWYQQILGQGPKLLIQFQNNGVVDDSQLPKDRFSAERLKGVDSTLKIQPAKLEDSAVYLCASSLDWEDRAGTDTQYFGPGTRLTVL.

The chain uses TRBV5-1 and TRBJ1-4; the match to TRBD1 covers 8 bases. CDR3 length equals 16 residues. The V gene end was trimmed by 3 bases and the J gene end by 3 bases; junction bases not matched to a gene: 7. The germline gives CDR1 SGHRS, CDR2 YFSETQ. This CDR3 reads CASSSGQAGANEKLFF. The CDR3 coding sequence is TGCGCCAGCAGCTCGGGACAGGCTGGGGCTAATGAAAAACTGTTTTTT.

The chain couples TRBV6-4 to TRBJ1-2, with 7 positions matching TRBD1. Per the germline V gene, CDR1 is MRHNA and CDR2 is SNTAGT. The CDR3 loop spans 14 amino acids. J lost 8 bases, V lost 8 bases, and 14 bases had no gene match. In nucleotides, the CDR3 is TGTGCCAGCCGAACGACCGGGACAGACTCCGGCTACACCTTC. Protein sequence: CASRTTGTDSGYTF.

This rearrangement joins TRBV6-1 to TRBJ2-7; tentative D call: TRBD2 (5 bases). The CDR3 runs 15 residues. V gave up 1 base and J gave up 0 bases, with 10 bases separating them. The V gene's germline CDR1 is MNHNS and CDR2 SASEGT. CDR3 nucleotides: TGTGCCAGCAGTGAAGGTATGGGGAGCTCCTACGAGCAGTACTTC. Protein: CASSEGMGSSYEQYF.

The chain has TRBV19 and TRBJ2-2, with unresolved D. Trimming pared 9 bases from V and 3 bases from J, leaving 17 bases between. The CDR3 has 15 residues. Germline V CDR1 and CDR2: LNHDA, SQIVND (reference sequence). CDR3 region: CASSISGSDTGELFF. The DNA for the CDR3 is TGTGCCAGCAGCATATCAGGCTCAGACACCGGGGAGCTGTTTTTT.

The CDR3 DNA sequence: TGTGCCACCAGTGAATTAGCGGGGGATGCGACCCAGTACTTC. Its protein is CATSELAGDATQYF. The V and J genes are TRBV24-1 and TRBJ2-5; 9 nucleotides line up with TRBD2. V lost 4 bases and J lost 7; bases outside the gene matches: 6. The CDR3 is 14 amino acids. Germline loops: CDR1 KGHDR, CDR2 SFDVKD.

V and J are TRBV7-2 and TRBJ2-7; D might be TRBD1 (6 bases). Germline CDR1 reads SGHTA; CDR2 reads FQGNSA. The CDR3 loop spans 15 amino acids. V was shortened by 4 bases and J by 2 bases, with 15 bases between the two germline ends. CDR3 nucleotides: TGTGCCAGCAGCTGGCAAAACAGGGCCCCCTACGAGCAGTACTTC. Protein: CASSWQNRAPYEQYF.

The genes are TRBV5-4 and TRBJ1-2; tentative D call: TRBD1 (5 bases). This CDR3 is 14 amino acids long. Trimming stripped 3 bases from V and 5 bases from J, with 14 bases between. Germline lookup yields CDR1 SGHNT and CDR2 YYREEE (reference sequence). The CDR3 sequence: CASSSWTSPYGYTF. Written as DNA, the CDR3 is TGTGCCAGCAGCTCCTGGACATCACCTTATGGCTACACCTTC.

This chain connects TRBV15 to TRBJ1-2; unclear D gene. V shed 0 bases and J shed 4 bases, with 6 bases lying between them. Looked up from germline, CDR1 is LNHNV and CDR2 is YYDKDF (reference sequence). This CDR3 spans 13 amino acids. This CDR3 reads CATSRDGVYGYTF. CDR3 nucleotide sequence: TGTGCCACCAGCAGAGATGGAGTCTATGGCTACACCTTC.

The chain joins TRBV5-1 to TRBJ1-2; TRBD1 agrees at 8 bases. From germline, CDR1 is SGHRS and CDR2 YFSETQ. V lost 0 bases, J lost 4 bases, and 2 bases stayed unmatched. This CDR3 region has 14 residues. CDR3 in amino acids: CASSLGTGSYGYTF. CDR3 sequence (DNA): TGCGCCAGCAGCTTGGGGACAGGGAGCTATGGCTACACCTTC.

This sequence joins TRBV6-6 and TRBJ1-2; possibly TRBD1 for D (5 bases). Germline assignment: CDR1 MNHNY and CDR2 SVGAGI (reference sequence). The CDR3 is made up of 16 amino acids. Between the trimmed V and J ends, which lost 5 bases and 4 bases, there was a span of 20 bases. CDR3 in DNA: TGTGCCAGCAGTACCCGGGGGTCAGGGACGAGCTATGGCTACACCTTC. This sequence encodes CASSTRGSGTSYGYTF.

The chain recombines TRBV18 with TRBJ1-6; maybe TRBD1 (6 bases). V was shortened by 3 bases and J by 3 bases, with 12 bases between the two germline ends. The CDR3 contains 16 residues. Germline values: CDR1 KGHSH, CDR2 LQKENI. The CDR3 protein is CASSPLGQIYNSPLHF. In nucleotides, the CDR3 is TGTGCCAGCTCACCCCTCGGACAGATCTATAATTCACCCCTCCACTTT.